The TCR beta chain described here comes from a study of post-analysis software for immune sequencing data. Whole-study context: The cohort encompassed relapsing-remitting, secondary progressive and progressive-relapsing multiple sclerosis disease courses.

Whole-study results and caveats: Higher frequency in patients than in controls was seen for five TRBV segments, with TRBV5-6, TRBV5-1 and TRBV20-1 among them. Strong same-batch co-clustering of samples appeared with F measure clustering. Those with multiple sclerosis, the patient group, showed significantly lower normalized Chao1 diversity than controls.

Included in the TCR beta cDNA libraries were unique molecular identifiers. T cells numbering about 0.95 to 10 million gave rise to about 490,000 cDNA molecules. From the PCR reads, TCRdb called clonotypes with MiXCR, one entry per CDR3 protein. The data hold approximately 730,000 distinct CDR3 sequences, with about 27% observed a single time. About this clonotype itself: Its matching antigen is unknown. This clone may be a read error of a much larger clone one base away.

The CDR3 has 14 residues. Germline lookup yields CDR1 SGHKS and CDR2 YYEKEE (reference sequence). The sequence came from a girl aged 10 to 17 with multiple sclerosis. Input material: blood. J is TRBJ2-5 and V is TRBV5-5; D possibly corresponds to TRBD1 (6 bases). The closer fit of TRBJ2-7 to the DNA end suggests the J call may be wrong. Here the CDR3 DNA reads TGTGCCAGCGAAAGGGGGAAACCACCCTGCGAGCAGTACTTC. Translated: CASERGKPPCEQYF.